The 22 T cell receptor beta chains below were found in one sample sequenced in a study of technical replicates of blood from a few donors. Data came from immunoSEQ multiplex PCR; TCRdb stores just in-frame clones and leaves some out. This table has about 56,000 clones, 93% appearing once. Sequenced material: PBMCs. The receptor source for this set is a human donor in good health. Some clones in this sample may be carry-over from other donors' samples.

The chain combines TRBV4-1 with TRBJ2-2, with 8 bases lining up with TRBD1. This CDR3 has 15 amino acids. Germline values: CDR1 MGHRA, CDR2 YSYEKL. J lost 7 bases, V lost 1 base, and 5 bases had no gene match. CDR3 nucleotide sequence: TGCGCCAGCAGCCAAGCCCAGGGGGCGGGCGGGGAGCTGTTTTTT. This codes for CASSQAQGAGGELFF.

This clone was seen just once. The gene calls are TRBV7-9 and TRBJ1-2; D gene ambiguous. Germline CDR1 reads SEHNR; CDR2 reads FQNEAQ (reference sequence). The CDR3 totals 17 residues. The V end was cut by 4 bases, the J end by 4 bases, with 22 bases between. This CDR3 is CASSSDFNIGGFYGYTF. The DNA for the CDR3 is TGTGCCAGCAGCTCAGACTTTAACATTGGAGGTTTCTATGGCTACACCTTC.

The chain couples TRBV6-5 to TRBJ2-7, with a tentative D call TRBD2 (6 bases). The CDR3 consists of 11 residues. Germline loops: CDR1 MNHEY, CDR2 SVGAGI. Trimming took 8 bases from V and 7 from J, leaving 12 bases between them. The CDR3 region has the DNA TGTGCCAGCCGGGGGTCCTGGGAGCAGTACTTC. Amino acids: CASRGSWEQYF.

The J gene is TRBJ1-3, the V gene TRBV6-5; 7 bases are shared with TRBD1. CDR1 is MNHEY and CDR2 is SVGAGI in the germline V gene. The CDR3 spans 14 residues. The V gene end was trimmed by 6 bases and the J gene end by 2 bases; junction bases not matched to a gene: 4. The CDR3 nucleotides read TGTGCCAGCAGATCAGGGGGAACTGGAAACACCATATATTTT. It specifies CASRSGGTGNTIYF.

This sequence joins TRBV11-2 and TRBJ2-5, with 8 nucleotides matching TRBD1. There are 16 residues in the CDR3. V trimming: 5 bases; J trimming: 5 bases; junction bases outside the gene matches: 13. CDR1 and CDR2 (germline): SGHAT, FQNNGV. CDR3 nucleotide sequence: TGTGCCAGCAGCGCAAAGGACAGGGTCTTTGGGGAGACCCAGTACTTC. Protein: CASSAKDRVFGETQYF.

This sequence joins TRBV4-1 and TRBJ1-1, with 10 bases aligning to TRBD1. The length of the CDR3 is 17 residues. V gave up 2 bases and J gave up 5 bases; unmatched junction bases: 11. Germline lookup yields CDR1 MGHRA and CDR2 YSYEKL. CDR3 in amino acids: CASSQSPRQGAGTEAFF. The CDR3 bases are TGCGCCAGCAGCCAATCCCCGAGACAGGGGGCAGGAACTGAAGCTTTCTTT.

This chain uses TRBV5-6 with TRBJ2-5; D is ambiguous. The CDR3 is made up of 15 amino acids. Germline CDR1 is SGHDT and CDR2 is YYEEEE. Trimming removed 1 base at V and 5 bases at J, with 15 bases between. The CDR3 loop is CASSLRGLHVETQYF. For the CDR3, the DNA is TGTGCCAGCAGCTTGAGAGGTCTCCATGTGGAGACCCAGTACTTC.

This sequence joins TRBV5-1 and TRBJ1-1; a weak D match, TRBD1 (5 bases). This CDR3 is 14 amino acids long. The V end was cut by 0 bases, the J end by 5 bases, with 11 bases between. Germline V gene sequence: CDR1 SGHRS, CDR2 YFSETQ. Here the CDR3 reads CASSLVQGGTEAFF. The DNA of the CDR3 is TGCGCCAGCAGCTTGGTGCAGGGTGGGACTGAAGCTTTCTTT.

V is TRBV4-3 and J is TRBJ2-6; TRBD1 might be the D (5 bases). The germline V gene encodes CDR1 LGHNA and CDR2 YSLEER. The CDR3 runs to 16 residues. V lost 0 bases and J lost 4, with 10 bases in between. The CDR3 loop reads CASSQDKGSGANVLTF. The CDR3 DNA is TGCGCCAGCAGCCAAGATAAGGGGTCCGGGGCCAACGTCCTGACTTTC.

The chain couples TRBV6-5 to TRBJ1-6, with 7 bases aligning to TRBD1. The CDR3 is made up of 14 amino acids. Germline V lookup: CDR1 MNHEY, CDR2 SVGAGI. Trimming removed 2 bases from V and 6 bases from J; junction bases left unmatched: 1. This CDR3 reads CASSYGDSNSPLHF. The CDR3 nucleotides are TGTGCCAGCAGTTACGGGGACAGTAATTCACCCCTCCACTTT.

This clone was seen a handful of times. The gene calls are TRBV19 and TRBJ1-5; D remains unclear. Germline loops: CDR1 LNHDA, CDR2 SQIVND (reference sequence). V lost 2 bases, J lost 6 bases, and 8 bases lay in between. The CDR3 spans 13 residues. CDR3 nucleotide sequence: TGTGCCAGTAGTATACAGGCCGGTCAGCCCCAGCATTTT. Residues: CASSIQAGQPQHF.

The chain carries TRBV4-2 and TRBJ2-2, with D possibly matching TRBD2 (6 bases). The germline V and J ends were trimmed by 1 base and 7 bases, with 16 bases remaining between them. Germline assignment: CDR1 LGHNA and CDR2 YNFKEQ. The CDR3 totals 16 residues. The CDR3 nucleotides read TGTGCCAGCAGCCAAGTAAAGGTAGCGGCCCACGGGGAGCTGTTTTTT. Protein: CASSQVKVAAHGELFF.

The genes are TRBV7-9 and TRBJ2-1, with TRBD1 as a possible D gene (6 bases). The CDR3 length is 15 residues. V was cut by 5 bases and J by 0 bases, with 11 bases left in between. The germline CDR1 and CDR2 sequences are SEHNR and FQNEAQ (reference sequence). The CDR3 DNA is TGTGCCAGCAGCGAGAAGGACAGCTCCTACAATGAGCAGTTCTTC. As protein: CASSEKDSSYNEQFF.

The V call is TRBV12-2, the J call TRBJ2-7; no DNA check was done on the table's D call, TRBD1. TRBV12-2 is a known pseudogene. The CDR3 is 14 residues long. The CDR3 nucleotides are TGTGCAAGTCGCCCGCAAGGGGGTCACCACGAGCAGTACTTC. This encodes CASRPQGGHHEQYF.

The rearrangement links TRBV7-2 to TRBJ2-5, with 8 bases fitting TRBD2. V dropped 5 bases and J dropped 2; count of bases not matched to a gene: 4. Germline values: CDR1 SGHTA, CDR2 FQGNSA. The CDR3 is made up of 14 amino acids. The CDR3 is CASSTVAGQETQYF. The CDR3 nucleotides are TGTGCCAGCAGCACCGTAGCGGGGCAAGAGACCCAGTACTTC. Based on the CDR3 plus reference TRBV7-2 and TRBJ2-5, the full variable domain is GAGVSQSPSNKVTEKGKDVELRCDPISGHTALYWYRQSLGQGLEFLIYFQGNSAPDKSGLPSDRFSAERTGGSVSTLTIQRTQQEDSAVYLCASSTVAGQETQYFGPGTRLLVL.

The genes are TRBV4-2 and TRBJ2-4; 7 bases line up with TRBD2. CDR3 length: 15 residues. Losses at the gene ends were 4 bases for V and 0 bases for J; bases not matched to a gene: 3. Per germline, CDR1 LGHNA and CDR2 YNFKEQ. The CDR3 reads CASSPGGVAKNIQYF. CDR3 sequence (DNA): TGTGCCAGCAGCCCTGGGGGGGTAGCCAAAAACATTCAGTACTTC.

The chain combines TRBV2 with TRBJ2-7; 10 positions agree with TRBD1. Trimming cost V 6 bases and J 4 bases; bases outside gene matches: 6. Germline V gene sequence: CDR1 SNHLY, CDR2 FYNNEI. The CDR3 covers 14 residues. This CDR3 is CASRKGQGMYEQYF. CDR3 nucleotide sequence: TGTGCCAGCAGAAAGGGACAGGGGATGTACGAGCAGTACTTC.

The chain combines TRBV9 with TRBJ2-6; D perhaps matches TRBD2 (7 bases). CDR1 and CDR2 from the germline V gene are SGDLS and YYNGEE. CDR3 length: 18 residues. Trimming left V 3 bases short and J 2 bases short, with 18 bases between. The CDR3, as DNA: TGTGCCAGCAGCGCCTCCGGAGGGGGGGTCCCTGGGGCCAACGTCCTGACTTTC. This sequence encodes CASSASGGGVPGANVLTF.

The chain uses TRBV29-1 and TRBJ2-2, with 7 bases matching TRBD2. The germline gives CDR1 SQVTM, CDR2 ANQGSEA. V was clipped by 7 bases and J by 6 bases; unmatched bases: 5. This CDR3 region has 12 residues. CDR3 sequence reads: CSAWRGSGELFF. DNA of the CDR3: TGCAGCGCCTGGCGGGGGTCCGGGGAGCTGTTTTTT.

The V call is TRBV4-2, the J call TRBJ2-6, with TRBD1 matching over 10 bases. The CDR3 has 18 amino acids. Trimming cost V 1 base and J 0 bases; bases outside gene matches: 3. The germline V gene has CDR1 LGHNA and CDR2 YNFKEQ. The CDR3 nucleotides read TGTGCCAGCAGCCAAGCGGGACAGGGGCTCTCTGGGGCCAACGTCCTGACTTTC. This codes for CASSQAGQGLSGANVLTF.

The chain combines TRBV5-4 with TRBJ2-3; 9 nucleotides agree with TRBD2. Germline V gene lookup returns CDR1 SGHNT and CDR2 YYREEE (reference sequence). The length of the CDR3 is 17 residues. With V trimmed by 4 bases and J by 3 bases, 12 bases remained unmatched. CDR3 loop: CASSPDRAGGQTDTQYF. Written as DNA, the CDR3 is TGTGCCAGCAGCCCAGATAGGGCGGGGGGGCAGACAGATACGCAGTATTTT.

The chain carries TRBV20-1 and TRBJ2-1, with D perhaps TRBD1 (6 bases). Germline values: CDR1 DFQATT, CDR2 SNEGSKA (reference sequence). The V gene lost 6 bases and the J gene lost 4 bases, with 7 bases spanning the gap. The CDR3 sequence is 11 residues long. CDR3 coding DNA: TGCAGTGCCAGGGGTTACAATGAGCAGTTCTTC. It yields the protein CSARGYNEQFF.